Below are 26 T cell receptor beta chains sequenced from a single sample in a study of blood T cell repertoires in COVID-19. The method was immunoSEQ multiplex PCR; TCRdb's version includes in-frame clones alone and lacks a portion of them. The table records about 260,000 clones, 84% of them present only once. Input material: PBMCs or T cells enriched from blood (not recorded which). All receptors derive from a man aged 25-45 years with acute COVID-19.

The chain employs TRBV6-4 and TRBJ2-2; D gene ambiguous. Germline V gives CDR1 MRHNA, CDR2 SNTAGT. This CDR3 is 14 amino acids long. The germline V and J ends were trimmed by 6 bases and 4 bases, with 12 bases remaining between them. CDR3 DNA sequence: TGTGCCAGCAGCGCCAGTTCGGGCACCGGGGAGCTGTTTTTT. Translating gives CASSASSGTGELFF.

The chain carries TRBV5-4 and TRBJ1-1, with TRBD1 matching over 7 bases. Germline CDR1 and CDR2: SGHNT and YYREEE (reference sequence). The CDR3 runs to 14 residues. V lost 5 bases to trimming and J lost 6 bases; unmatched junction nucleotides: 10. CDR3 in amino acids: CASSSQTGRAEAFF. The CDR3 nucleotides are TGTGCCAGCAGTAGTCAGACAGGGCGAGCTGAAGCTTTCTTT.

The chain couples TRBV19 to TRBJ2-4; D unresolved. The V and J ends lost 5 bases and 7 bases respectively, with 12 bases between them. The CDR3 length is 13 residues. From germline, CDR1 is LNHDA and CDR2 SQIVND (reference sequence). CDR3 sequence reads: CASSEVGANIQYF. In DNA form, the CDR3 reads TGTGCCAGTAGTGAGGTAGGAGCGAACATTCAGTACTTC.

The genes are TRBV19 and TRBJ1-2; D remains unclear. Germline V CDR1 and CDR2: LNHDA, SQIVND (reference sequence). V lost 0 bases and J lost 4, with 21 bases in between. CDR3 length equals 18 residues. The CDR3 region has the DNA TGTGCCAGTAGTATAGATCTACCGGGCGGGCGGTACTCCTATGGCTACACCTTC. Translated: CASSIDLPGGRYSYGYTF.

This sequence joins TRBV2 and TRBJ1-1; 7 bases match TRBD1. This CDR3 is built from 15 residues. Germline-derived CDR1 and CDR2 are SNHLY and FYNNEI. J lost 0 bases, V lost 4 bases, and 5 bases had no gene match. CDR3 DNA sequence: TGTGCCAGCAGTGGGCGGACAGGATTGAACACTGAAGCTTTCTTT. Its translation: CASSGRTGLNTEAFF.

V is TRBV5-4 and J is TRBJ1-1, with D tentatively TRBD1 (5 bases). CDR3 length: 12 residues. CDR1 SGHNT and CDR2 YYREEE come from the germline V gene (reference sequence). V gave up 1 base and J gave up 8 bases, with 9 bases separating them. The CDR3 DNA follows: TGTGCCAGCAGCTTGTGGGGGGGAGAAGCTTTCTTT. This codes for CASSLWGGEAFF.

The chain has TRBV11-2 and TRBJ2-3; 7 nucleotides line up with TRBD2. J gave up 8 bases and V 6 bases, and 5 bases lay outside the gene matches. CDR1 and CDR2 from the germline V gene are SGHAT and FQNNGV. This CDR3 has 12 amino acids. The CDR3 here is CASRIGGGTQYF. The CDR3 DNA reads TGTGCCAGCAGAATCGGCGGGGGTACGCAGTATTTT.

This rearrangement joins TRBV6-5 to TRBJ2-7; D might be TRBD2 (6 bases). The CDR3 is 14 residues long. Germline V lookup: CDR1 MNHEY, CDR2 SVGAGI. V was shortened by 11 bases and J by 2 bases, with 19 bases between the two germline ends. CDR3 bases: TGTGCCGCGTGGTACGGGACTGAAGCCTACGAGCAGTACGTC. Translating gives CAAWYGTEAYEQYV.

The gene calls are TRBV6-1 and TRBJ1-5, with D unclear. The CDR3 covers 18 residues. V shed 1 base and J shed 0 bases, with 16 bases lying between them. Germline loops: CDR1 MNHNS, CDR2 SASEGT. This CDR3 reads CASSEVYGGILSNQPQHF. In DNA form, the CDR3 reads TGTGCCAGCAGTGAAGTTTATGGAGGAATTCTTAGCAATCAGCCCCAGCATTTT.

The rearrangement uses TRBV11-2 and TRBJ2-7; the match to TRBD2 covers 7 bases. The trim removed 5 bases at V and 3 bases at J, leaving 19 bases unmatched. Germline loops: CDR1 SGHAT, CDR2 FQNNGV. The CDR3 runs 18 residues. The CDR3 DNA follows: TGTGCCAGCAGCAGTACGAGGGGAGGGAGGACGGAGAACTACGAGCAGTACGTC. Residues: CASSSTRGGRTENYEQYV.

The chain employs TRBV27 and TRBJ1-1; 9 nucleotides agree with TRBD1. Germline-derived CDR1 and CDR2 are MNHEY and SMNVEV (reference sequence). The CDR3 covers 11 residues. The V and J ends lost 8 bases and 10 bases, in that order; junction bases with no gene match: 5. In nucleotides, the CDR3 is TGTGCCAGCGGGCGACAGGGGGGAGCTTTCTTT. Translated, it gives CASGRQGGAFF.

This sequence joins TRBV28 and TRBJ1-3, with D hard to call. V lost 3 bases and J 2 bases, leaving 11 bases between the germline ends. This CDR3 contains 15 residues. Germline values: CDR1 MDHEN, CDR2 SYDVKM. This CDR3 reads CASSFQAPAGNTIYF. DNA of the CDR3: TGTGCCAGCAGTTTCCAGGCGCCTGCTGGAAACACCATATATTTT.

Written as DNA, the CDR3 is TGTGCCAGCAGTAGCTCCGGGACAGGGCAGACTGAAGCTTTCTTT. Its protein is CASSSSGTGQTEAFF. The V gene is TRBV6-4, the J gene TRBJ1-1; 9 nucleotides agree with TRBD1. V gave up 5 bases and J gave up 5 bases; unmatched junction bases: 9. Germline values: CDR1 MRHNA, CDR2 SNTAGT. The CDR3 has 15 amino acids.

Written as DNA, the CDR3 is TGCGCCAGCAGCCAAGATTTAACAGGGGGCAGGACCGGGGAGCTGTTTTTT. It specifies CASSQDLTGGRTGELFF. The chain recombines TRBV4-1 with TRBJ2-2, with TRBD1 matching 9 bases. The germline V gene has CDR1 MGHRA and CDR2 YSYEKL. V lost 0 bases and J lost 5; bases outside the gene matches: 7. The CDR3 covers 17 residues.

A remark on this clone: An end of the junction differs from the germline gene, which may be a read error. The rearrangement uses TRBV5-1 and TRBJ1-3; D is undetermined. Germline lookup yields CDR1 SGHRS and CDR2 YFSETQ. This CDR3 is 16 amino acids long. The CDR3 loop reads CASSLWAHSGGNTIYF. CDR3 sequence (DNA): TGTGCCAGCAGCTTGTGGGCTCATAGCGGCGGAAACACCATATATTTT.

The CDR3 spells CASSYSGLQNEQYV. The CDR3 nucleotides read TGTGCCAGCAGTTACTCGGGACTCCAAAACGAGCAGTACGTC. V and J are TRBV6-2 or TRBV6-3 and TRBJ2-7; tentative D call: TRBD2 (6 bases). The ends were cut back, 0 bases at V and 5 bases at J, with 11 bases in the middle. Germline CDR1 and CDR2: MNHEY and SVGEGT. This CDR3 is 14 amino acids long.

The rearrangement uses TRBV28 and TRBJ2-1, with a weak D call TRBD2 (7 bases). Trimming removed 4 bases at V and 6 bases at J, with 19 bases between. Germline CDR1 reads MDHEN; CDR2 reads SYDVKM. The CDR3 loop spans 16 amino acids. CDR3 region: CASSWGGGGAVNEQFF. The CDR3 DNA is TGTGCCAGCAGTTGGGGTGGAGGGGGGGCCGTCAATGAGCAGTTCTTC.

The chain joins TRBV5-1 to TRBJ2-2; a possible D gene is TRBD2 (5 bases). CDR3 length: 15 amino acids. Trimming took off 1 base at V and 4 bases at J, with 11 bases between the two ends. Germline values: CDR1 SGHRS, CDR2 YFSETQ. CDR3 protein: CASSLPGSSTGELFF. In nucleotides, the CDR3 is TGCGCCAGCAGCTTGCCGGGGTCGAGCACCGGGGAGCTGTTTTTT.

As concerns this clone: One junction end does not reproduce the germline sequence, and a read error may be involved. This chain connects TRBV5-1 to TRBJ1-4; D not resolved. The CDR3 loop spans 13 amino acids. Germline V gene data show CDR1 as SGHRS and CDR2 as YFSETQ. CDR3 region: CASSLGPGEELFF. DNA of the CDR3: TGTGCCAGCAGCTTGGGCCCCGGCGAGGAACTGTTTTTT.

The V gene is TRBV9, the J gene TRBJ2-2; tentatively, D is TRBD2 (5 bases). V lost 4 bases to trimming and J lost 6 bases, with 13 bases between them. The CDR3 loop spans 14 amino acids. CDR1 is SGDLS and CDR2 is YYNGEE in the germline V gene. The CDR3, as DNA: TGTGCCAGCAGCCCGGGTGGAGGCGCCGGGGAGCTGTTTTTT. Protein: CASSPGGGAGELFF.

A few counts support this clone. The genes are TRBV14 and TRBJ2-5, with 11 bases identical to TRBD1. V shed 2 bases, J shed 3 bases, and the junction held 8 bases outside the gene matches. Germline V gives CDR1 SGHDN, CDR2 FVKESK. The CDR3 runs 17 residues. In DNA form, the CDR3 reads TGTGCCAGCAGCCAACTACCGGGACAGGGGGAGAAAGAGACCCAGTACTTC. Translating it yields CASSQLPGQGEKETQYF.

This clone was counted a few times. V gene TRBV5-6 combines with J gene TRBJ2-7; D possibly corresponds to TRBD2 (6 bases). With 2 bases removed from V and 2 bases from J, the gap between germline ends came to 14 bases. CDR1 and CDR2 from the germline V gene are SGHDT and YYEEEE. The CDR3 runs 15 residues. In nucleotides, the CDR3 is TGTGCCAGCAGCTTATGGGGGGTGGCCGCCTACGAGCAGTACGTC. It encodes CASSLWGVAAYEQYV.

V gene TRBV12-3 or TRBV12-4 combines with J gene TRBJ2-3; D remains unclear. Between the trimmed V and J ends, which lost 3 bases and 1 base, there was a span of 5 bases. The CDR3 has 13 amino acids. Here the CDR3 DNA reads TGTGCCAGCAGTTTTTCAGGCACAGATACGCAGTATTTT. Encoded protein: CASSFSGTDTQYF.

The rearrangement joins TRBV6-2 or TRBV6-3 to TRBJ1-5; possible D gene TRBD1, 6 bases. Looked up from germline, CDR1 is MNHEY and CDR2 is SVGEGT. The CDR3 has 17 amino acids. Trimming removed 0 bases from V and 0 bases from J, with 12 bases in between. The CDR3 DNA reads as TGTGCCAGCAGTTACTCGGCACAGGGTCATAGCAATCAGCCCCAGCATTTT. Translating gives CASSYSAQGHSNQPQHF.

The genes are TRBV19 and TRBJ2-4, with a tentative D call TRBD2 (5 bases). In germline, CDR1 is LNHDA, CDR2 SQIVND (reference sequence). V was trimmed by 6 bases and J by 7 bases, leaving 22 bases between them. The CDR3 runs to 16 residues. As DNA, the CDR3 is TGTGCCAGTAGCCCGAGGGCAGGTATGGAGCGGAACATTCAGTACTTC. Its protein product is CASSPRAGMERNIQYF.

This chain connects TRBV19 to TRBJ2-5, with D perhaps matching TRBD1 (5 bases). Trimming took off 2 bases at V and 5 bases at J, with 12 bases between the two ends. Germline CDR1 is LNHDA and CDR2 is SQIVND (reference sequence). This CDR3 is built from 14 residues. The CDR3 nucleotides read TGTGCCAGTAGTATAAGGGGCCCACGGGAGACCCAGTACTTC. Protein sequence: CASSIRGPRETQYF.